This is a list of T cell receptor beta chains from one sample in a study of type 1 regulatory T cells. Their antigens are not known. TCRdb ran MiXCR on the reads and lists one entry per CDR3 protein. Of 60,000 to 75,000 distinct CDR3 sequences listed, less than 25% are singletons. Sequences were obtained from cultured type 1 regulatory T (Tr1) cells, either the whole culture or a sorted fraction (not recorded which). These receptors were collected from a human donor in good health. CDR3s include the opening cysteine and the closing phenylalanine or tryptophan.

CDR3: CSATSFGRNHNEQFF
J: TRBJ2-1
V: TRBV20-1

CDR3: CASSSLAGTYEQYF
J: TRBJ2-7
V: TRBV7-2

CDR3: CASSPGGFELKLFF
J: TRBJ1-4
V: TRBV5-1

CDR3: CASSSQKRNYEQYF
J: TRBJ2-7
V: TRBV6-5

CDR3: CSAPRPDRINEKLFF
J: TRBJ1-4
V: TRBV20-1

CDR3: CASSFRAQAQPYEQYF
J: TRBJ2-7
V: TRBV7-8

CDR3: CASSSLQLGEQYF
J: TRBJ2-7
V: TRBV7-9

CDR3: CASSFQGVYETQYF
J: TRBJ2-5
V: TRBV5-1

CDR3: CASSLNSPDTGELFF
J: TRBJ2-2
V: TRBV5-1

CDR3: CASSRLAGDKNIQYF
J: TRBJ2-4
V: TRBV14

CDR3: CASSLIQNTGELFF
J: TRBJ2-2
V: TRBV7-6